This T cell receptor beta chain was recorded in a study of CD8+ T cells in alopecia areata. Per germline, CDR1 LGHNA and CDR2 YSLEER. Trimming removed 4 bases at V and 6 bases at J, with 17 bases between. CDR3 length: 15 residues. The treatment denotes: oral pan-JAK inhibitor, 5-10 mg twice daily. Sequencing templates came from extracted RNA that was reverse transcribed into cDNA. Only in-frame clones appear in the TCRdb table, and some are missing; sequencing was by immunoSEQ multiplex PCR. The data show fewer than 100,000 clones, about three quarters seen once. The sequence was obtained from a human donor with alopecia areata. The material was CD8+ T cells sorted from blood, obtained at week 44, from a patient treated with tofacitinib. The chain couples TRBV4-3 to TRBJ2-3, with D possibly called TRBD1 or TRBD2 (5 bases each). The CDR3 bases are TGCGCCAGCAGCCCCTGGCTTGGGGGATCGGATACGCAGTATTTT. This encodes CASSPWLGGSDTQYF.